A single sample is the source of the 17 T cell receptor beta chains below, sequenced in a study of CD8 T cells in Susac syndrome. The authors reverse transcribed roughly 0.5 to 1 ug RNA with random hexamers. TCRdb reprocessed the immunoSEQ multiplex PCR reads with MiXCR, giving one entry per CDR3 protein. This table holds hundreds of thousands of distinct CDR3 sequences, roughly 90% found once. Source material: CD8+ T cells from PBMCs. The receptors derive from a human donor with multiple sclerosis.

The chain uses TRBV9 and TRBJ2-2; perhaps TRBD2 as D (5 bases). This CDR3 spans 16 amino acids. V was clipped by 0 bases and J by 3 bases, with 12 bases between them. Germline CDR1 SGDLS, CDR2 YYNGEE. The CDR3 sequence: CASSVGVASHTGELFF. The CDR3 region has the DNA TGTGCCAGCAGCGTAGGGGTCGCTAGCCACACCGGGGAGCTGTTTTTT.

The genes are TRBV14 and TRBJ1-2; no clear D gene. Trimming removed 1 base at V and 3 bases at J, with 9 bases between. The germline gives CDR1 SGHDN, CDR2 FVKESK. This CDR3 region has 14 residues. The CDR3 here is CASSQVAGDYGYTF. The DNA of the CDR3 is TGTGCCAGCAGCCAAGTAGCCGGGGACTATGGCTACACCTTC.

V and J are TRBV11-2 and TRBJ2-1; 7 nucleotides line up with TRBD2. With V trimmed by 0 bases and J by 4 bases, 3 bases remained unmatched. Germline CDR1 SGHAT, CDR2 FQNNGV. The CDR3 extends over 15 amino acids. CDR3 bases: TGTGCCAGCAGCTTAGATCTGGGGGGGTACAATGAGCAGTTCTTC. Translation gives CASSLDLGGYNEQFF.

The CDR3 is CASSLSRGGGYEQYF. The CDR3 DNA reads as TGTGCCAGCAGTTTATCGCGGGGGGGCGGCTACGAGCAGTACTTC. The V gene is TRBV27, the J gene TRBJ2-7, with TRBD2 identical over 9 bases. CDR3 length: 15 residues. CDR1 MNHEY and CDR2 SMNVEV come from the germline V gene (reference sequence). The J segment lost 3 bases and the V segment lost 0 bases, leaving 3 bases of the junction unmatched.

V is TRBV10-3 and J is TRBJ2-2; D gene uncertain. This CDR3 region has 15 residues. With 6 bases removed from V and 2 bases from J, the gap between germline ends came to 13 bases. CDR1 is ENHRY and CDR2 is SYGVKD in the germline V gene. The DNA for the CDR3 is TGTGCCATCAGGGACCCTCAATTAAACACCGGGGAGCTGTTTTTT. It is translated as CAIRDPQLNTGELFF.

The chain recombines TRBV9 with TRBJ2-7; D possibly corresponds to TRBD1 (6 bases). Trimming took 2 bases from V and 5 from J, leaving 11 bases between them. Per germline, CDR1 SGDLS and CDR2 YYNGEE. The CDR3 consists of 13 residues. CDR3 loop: CASSVGQGHEQYF. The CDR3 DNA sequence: TGTGCCAGCAGCGTTGGGCAGGGGCACGAGCAGTACTTC.

CDR3 region: CSVDGDQTYNEQFF. The CDR3 DNA reads as TGCAGCGTTGACGGGGACCAGACCTACAATGAGCAGTTCTTC. The V and J genes are TRBV29-1 and TRBJ2-1, with D tentatively TRBD1 or TRBD2 (5 bases each). Trimming removed 3 bases from V and 2 bases from J, with 11 bases in between. Germline V gene data show CDR1 as SQVTM and CDR2 as ANQGSEA. This CDR3 spans 14 amino acids.

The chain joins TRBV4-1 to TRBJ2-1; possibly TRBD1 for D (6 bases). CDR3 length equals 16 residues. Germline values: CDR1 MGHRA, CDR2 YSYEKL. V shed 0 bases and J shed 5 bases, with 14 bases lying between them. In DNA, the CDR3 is TGCGCCAGCAGCCAAGATACAACAGGGTGGGACAATGAGCAGTTCTTC. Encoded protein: CASSQDTTGWDNEQFF.

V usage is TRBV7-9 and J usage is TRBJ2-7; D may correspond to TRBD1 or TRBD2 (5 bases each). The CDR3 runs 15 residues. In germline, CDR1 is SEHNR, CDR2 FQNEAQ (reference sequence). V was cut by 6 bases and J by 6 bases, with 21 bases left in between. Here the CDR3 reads CASRSVPGPTLEQYF. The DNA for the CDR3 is TGTGCCAGCAGATCCGTCCCGGGACCCACCCTCGAGCAGTACTTC.

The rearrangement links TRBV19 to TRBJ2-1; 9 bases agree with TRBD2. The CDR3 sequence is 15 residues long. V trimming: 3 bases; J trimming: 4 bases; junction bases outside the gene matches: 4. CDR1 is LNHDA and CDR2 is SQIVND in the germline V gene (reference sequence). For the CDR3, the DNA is TGTGCCAGTAGTATTGCTAGCGGGACGTACAATGAGCAGTTCTTC. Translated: CASSIASGTYNEQFF.

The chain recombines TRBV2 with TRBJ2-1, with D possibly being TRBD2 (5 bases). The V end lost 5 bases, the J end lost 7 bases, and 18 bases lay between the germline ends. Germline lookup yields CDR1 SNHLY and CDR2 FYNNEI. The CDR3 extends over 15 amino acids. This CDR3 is CASSIWVGVQNEQFF. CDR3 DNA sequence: TGTGCCAGCAGTATTTGGGTCGGGGTACAGAATGAGCAGTTCTTC.

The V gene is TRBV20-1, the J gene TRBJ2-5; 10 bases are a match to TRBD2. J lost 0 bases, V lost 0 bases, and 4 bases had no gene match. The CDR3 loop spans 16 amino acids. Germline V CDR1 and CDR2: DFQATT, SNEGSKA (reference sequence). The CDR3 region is CSARDLSGGYQETQYF. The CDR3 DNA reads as TGCAGTGCTAGAGATCTTAGCGGGGGGTACCAAGAGACCCAGTACTTC.

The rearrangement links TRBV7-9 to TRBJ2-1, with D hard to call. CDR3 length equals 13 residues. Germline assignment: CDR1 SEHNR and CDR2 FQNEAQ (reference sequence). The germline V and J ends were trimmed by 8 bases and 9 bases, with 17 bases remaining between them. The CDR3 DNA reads TGTGCCAGCTCCCCTCCTGGTGCTCTTGAGCAGTTCTTC. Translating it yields CASSPPGALEQFF.

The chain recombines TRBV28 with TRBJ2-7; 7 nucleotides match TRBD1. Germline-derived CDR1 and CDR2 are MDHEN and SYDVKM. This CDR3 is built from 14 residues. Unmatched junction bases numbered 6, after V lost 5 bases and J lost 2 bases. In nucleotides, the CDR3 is TGTGCCAGCAGTCCCCGACAGGGACCCTACGAGCAGTACTTC. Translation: CASSPRQGPYEQYF.

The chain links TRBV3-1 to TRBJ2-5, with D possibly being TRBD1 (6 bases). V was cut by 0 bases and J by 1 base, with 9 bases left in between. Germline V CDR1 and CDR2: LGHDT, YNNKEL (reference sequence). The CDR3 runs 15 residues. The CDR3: CASSQEDSFQETQYF. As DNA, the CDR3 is TGTGCCAGCAGCCAAGAGGACAGCTTCCAAGAGACCCAGTACTTC.

The CDR3 region is CATSRDLGPDNEKLFF. The CDR3 nucleotides are TGTGCCACCAGCAGAGATTTAGGGCCAGATAATGAAAAACTGTTTTTT. The chain employs TRBV15 and TRBJ1-4; no reliable D call. In germline, CDR1 is LNHNV, CDR2 YYDKDF (reference sequence). Deletions cut 0 bases from V and 4 bases from J, with 12 bases between. CDR3 size: 16 residues. Full variable domain (missing parts from reference TRBV15 and TRBJ1-4): DAMVIQNPRYQVTQFGKPVTLSCSQTLNHNVMYWYQQKSSQAPKLLFHYYDKDFNNEADTPDNFQSRRPNTSFCFLDIRSPGLGDTAMYLCATSRDLGPDNEKLFFGSGTQLSVL.

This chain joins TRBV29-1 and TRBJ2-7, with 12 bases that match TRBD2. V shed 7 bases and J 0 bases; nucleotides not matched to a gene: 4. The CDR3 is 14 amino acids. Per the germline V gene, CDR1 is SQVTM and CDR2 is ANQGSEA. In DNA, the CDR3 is TGCAGCGCCGGACTAGCGGGAAACTCCTACGAGCAGTACTTC. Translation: CSAGLAGNSYEQYF.